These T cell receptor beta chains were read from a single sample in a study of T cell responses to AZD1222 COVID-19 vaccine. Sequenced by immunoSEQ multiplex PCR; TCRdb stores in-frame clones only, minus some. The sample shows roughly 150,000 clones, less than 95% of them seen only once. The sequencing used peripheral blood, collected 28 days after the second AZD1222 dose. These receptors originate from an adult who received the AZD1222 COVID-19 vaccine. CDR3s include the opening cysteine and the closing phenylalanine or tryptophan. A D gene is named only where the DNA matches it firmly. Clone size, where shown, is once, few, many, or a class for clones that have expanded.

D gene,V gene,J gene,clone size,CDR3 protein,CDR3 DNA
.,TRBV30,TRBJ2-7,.,CAWSAGDTPTGYEQYF,TGTGCCTGGAGTGCGGGGGACACCCCGACGGGCTACGAGCAGTACTTC
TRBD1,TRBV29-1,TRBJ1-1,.,CSVTGQMNTEAFF,TGCAGCGTGACGGGACAGATGAACACTGAAGCTTTCTTT
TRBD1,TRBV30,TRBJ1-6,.,CAWRPWTGEGSPLHF,TGTGCCTGGAGGCCTTGGACAGGCGAGGGTTCACCCCTCCACTTT
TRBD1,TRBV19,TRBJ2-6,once,CASSIEGQAHSGANVLTF,TGTGCCAGTAGTATAGAGGGACAGGCCCACTCTGGGGCCAACGTCCTGACTTTC
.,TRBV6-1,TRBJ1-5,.,CASSELVGGLNQPQHF,TGTGCCAGCAGTGAATTAGTCGGGGGCCTCAATCAGCCCCAGCATTTT
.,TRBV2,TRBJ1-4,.,CASSVDIWEKLFF,TGTGCCAGCAGTGTGGACATCTGGGAAAAACTGTTTTTT
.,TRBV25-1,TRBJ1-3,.,CASSEPGAGNTIYF,TGTGCCAGCAGTGAACCGGGGGCTGGAAACACCATATATTTT
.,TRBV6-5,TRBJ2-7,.,CASSSSTPWKYEQYF,TGTGCCAGCAGTTCCTCCACCCCCTGGAAATACGAGCAGTACTTC
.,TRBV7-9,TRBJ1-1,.,CASSPRQSMNTEAFF,TGTGCCAGCAGCCCCAGGCAGTCCATGAACACTGAAGCTTTCTTT
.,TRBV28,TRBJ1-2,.,CASNTWVYGYTF,TGTGCCAGCAATACTTGGGTCTATGGCTACACCTTC
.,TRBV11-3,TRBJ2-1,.,CASSIRGLGGNEQFF,TGTGCCAGCAGCATCAGAGGGCTCGGTGGGAATGAGCAGTTCTTC
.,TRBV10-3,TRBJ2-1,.,CAISGTESFGQFF,TGTGCCATCAGCGGGACTGAGAGTTTCGGGCAGTTCTTC
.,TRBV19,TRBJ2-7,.,CASSRGLSYEQYF,TGTGCCAGTAGTAGAGGGCTCTCCTACGAGCAGTACTTC
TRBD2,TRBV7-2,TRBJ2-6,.,CASSSGLALSGANVLTF,TGTGCCAGCAGCTCGGGACTAGCGCTCTCTGGGGCCAACGTCCTGACTTTC
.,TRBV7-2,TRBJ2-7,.,CASSLIPGLGYEQYF,TGTGCCAGCAGCTTAATTCCAGGGCTGGGCTACGAGCAGTACTTC
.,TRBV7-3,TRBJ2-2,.,CASSLVGGGNTGELFF,TGTGCCAGCAGCTTAGTGGGAGGGGGCAACACCGGGGAGCTGTTTTTT
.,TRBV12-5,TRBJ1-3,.,CASGQDLPGNTIYF,TGTGCTAGTGGACAGGACCTGCCTGGAAACACCATATATTTT
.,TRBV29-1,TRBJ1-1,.,CSVAAGGNTEAFF,TGCAGCGTTGCCGCGGGTGGGAACACTGAAGCTTTCTTT
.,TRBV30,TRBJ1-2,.,CAWSGAGEGYTF,TGTGCCTGGAGTGGGGCCGGGGAAGGCTACACCTTC
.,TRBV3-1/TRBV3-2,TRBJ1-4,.,CASSQEFRITTNEKLFF,TGTGCCAGCAGCCAAGAATTCAGAATTACAACTAATGAAAAACTGTTTTTT
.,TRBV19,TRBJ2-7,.,CASSTDAGSLAYEQYF,TGTGCCAGTAGTACGGACGCCGGGAGCCTCGCCTACGAGCAGTACTTC
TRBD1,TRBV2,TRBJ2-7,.,CASSGTGYSYEQYF,TGTGCCAGCAGTGGGACAGGTTATTCCTACGAGCAGTACTTC
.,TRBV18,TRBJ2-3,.,CASSPEANTDTQYF,TGTGCCAGCTCACCAGAGGCGAACACAGATACGCAGTATTTT
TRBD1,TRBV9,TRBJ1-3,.,CASSARTGESNTIYF,TGTGCCAGCAGCGCCCGGACAGGGGAGAGTAACACCATATATTTT
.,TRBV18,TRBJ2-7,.,CASSPPTQGTIGYEQYF,TGTGCCAGCTCACCACCTACACAGGGGACTATAGGCTACGAGCAGTACTTC
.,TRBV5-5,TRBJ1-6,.,CASSLGASYNSPLHF,TGTGCCAGCAGCTTGGGGGCTTCCTATAATTCACCCCTCCACTTT
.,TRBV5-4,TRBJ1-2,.,CASSLDTTGIGTNYGYTF,TGTGCCAGCAGCTTGGATACTACAGGGATCGGCACAAACTATGGCTACACCTTC
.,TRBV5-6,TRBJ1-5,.,CASSLEGGMSNQPQHF,TGTGCCAGCAGCTTAGAGGGGGGCATGAGCAATCAGCCCCAGCATTTT
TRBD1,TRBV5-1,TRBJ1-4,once,CASSSRTGTTNEKLFF,TGCGCCAGCAGCTCGAGGACAGGCACGACTAATGAAAAACTGTTTTTT
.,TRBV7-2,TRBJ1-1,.,CASSSTFGMTVEAFF,TGTGCCAGCAGCTCAACTTTCGGGATGACAGTTGAAGCTTTCTTT
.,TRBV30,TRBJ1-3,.,CAWRLPGPRDTIYF,TGTGCCTGGAGACTTCCGGGACCTCGGGACACCATATATTTT
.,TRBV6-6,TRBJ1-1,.,CASSSRLVRDTEAFF,TGTGCCAGCAGTTCTCGACTGGTAAGGGACACTGAAGCTTTCTTT
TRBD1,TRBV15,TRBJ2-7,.,CATSRANRGYEQYF,TGTGCCACCAGCAGAGCCAACAGGGGCTACGAGCAGTACTTC
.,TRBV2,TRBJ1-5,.,CASSTGTGNQPQHF,TGTGCCAGCAGTACAGGGACGGGCAATCAGCCCCAGCATTTT
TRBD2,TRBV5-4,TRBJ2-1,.,CASSSNLAGEREQFF,TGTGCCAGCAGCTCGAACCTAGCGGGAGAACGTGAGCAGTTCTTC
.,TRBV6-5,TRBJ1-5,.,CASSYSGKSNQPQHF,TGTGCCAGCAGTTACTCAGGGAAATCGAATCAGCCCCAGCATTTT
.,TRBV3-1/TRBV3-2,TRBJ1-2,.,CASSQSPGRVYYGYTF,TGTGCCAGCAGCCAGTCCCCGGGTAGGGTTTACTATGGCTACACCTTC
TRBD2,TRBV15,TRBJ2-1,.,CATSRGDYSYNEQFF,TGTGCCACCAGCAGAGGGGACTACTCCTACAATGAGCAGTTCTTC
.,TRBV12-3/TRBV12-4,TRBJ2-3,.,CASSFRGDTQYF,TGTGCCAGCAGTTTTCGGGGGGATACGCAGTATTTT
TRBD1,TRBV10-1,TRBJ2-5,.,CASSEGQQETQYF,TGCGCCAGCAGCGAGGGACAGCAAGAGACCCAGTACTTC
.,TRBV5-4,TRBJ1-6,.,CASSLSTGSSYNSPLHF,TGTGCCAGCAGCTTGTCTACAGGGAGCTCCTATAATTCACCCCTCCACTTT
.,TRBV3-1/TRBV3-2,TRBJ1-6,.,CASSQDAGNSPLHF,TGTGCCAGCAGCCAAGACGCGGGTAATTCACCCCTCCACTTT
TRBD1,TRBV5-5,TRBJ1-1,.,CASSATGTAFEAFF,TGTGCCAGCAGCGCTACCGGGACAGCTTTTGAAGCTTTCTTT
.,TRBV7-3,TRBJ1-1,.,CASSRTVNTEAFF,TGTGCCAGCAGCCGAACAGTGAACACTGAAGCTTTCTTT
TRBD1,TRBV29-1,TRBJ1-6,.,CSVGGTGGNSPLHF,TGCAGCGTGGGTGGGACAGGGGGTAATTCACCCCTCCACTTT